This T cell receptor (beta chain) was obtained from a study of response to subunit inactivated influenza vaccine. Whole-study findings and limits: Seasonal influenza vaccination, on each occasion, was suggested by the authors to recruit few new T cells.

With regard to this clonotype: The target antigen is unknown.

V lost 1 base, J lost 6 bases, and 14 bases lay in between. CDR1 and CDR2 (germline): SGHNT, YYREEE (reference sequence). The CDR3 is 14 residues long. TCRdb re-called the RT-PCR reads with MiXCR, one entry per CDR3 protein. This sample carries under 500,000 distinct CDR3 sequences, approximately 11% of them seen once, and the ten largest clones take approximately 12%. The sample was PBMCs from blood, taken roughly 45 days after vaccination. This chain links TRBV5-4 with TRBJ2-7; D gene ambiguous. The source of this sequence is a man between 45 and 60 years old who received an inactivated influenza vaccine. CDR3 bases: TGTGCCAGCAGCTTGTTAGGGATCCCCAGCGAGCAGTACTTC. Amino acid sequence: CASSLLGIPSEQYF.